This entry lists 8 T cell receptor beta chains sequenced from one sample in a study of response to subunit inactivated influenza vaccine. MiXCR, run by TCRdb on the RT-PCR reads, gives a single entry per CDR3 protein. The sample lists 160,000 or so distinct CDR3 sequences; approximately 10% were seen once. The specimen was non-naive T cells sorted from PBMCs, collected 35 to 45 days after vaccination. These TCRs come from a man over 45 who received an inactivated influenza vaccine.

V gene TRBV20-1 combines with J gene TRBJ2-5; 7 nucleotides line up with TRBD2. The germline gives CDR1 DFQATT, CDR2 SNEGSKA (reference sequence). The CDR3 length is 13 residues. J was trimmed by 6 bases and V by 3 bases; bases with no gene match: 7. This chain's CDR3 is CSASRDGRQTQYF. In nucleotides, the CDR3 is TGCAGTGCTAGTCGTGACGGGAGGCAGACCCAGTACTTC.

This clonotype was counted only a few times. The chain has TRBV6-4 and TRBJ2-3; the D is unclear. Germline loops: CDR1 MRHNA, CDR2 SNTAGT. V was clipped by 0 bases and J by 4 bases, with 8 bases between them. The CDR3 loop spans 14 amino acids. CDR3: CASSDSSRPDTQYF. CDR3 nucleotides: TGTGCCAGCAGTGACTCGAGCAGGCCAGATACGCAGTATTTT.

J is TRBJ2-3 and V is TRBV2, with 13 nucleotides matching TRBD2. J gave up 7 bases and V 3 bases, and 7 bases lay outside the gene matches. Germline CDR1 and CDR2: SNHLY and FYNNEI. The CDR3 spans 16 residues. CDR3 loop: CASSEGKGLAGNTQYF. As DNA, the CDR3 is TGTGCCAGCAGTGAGGGGAAGGGACTAGCGGGAAATACGCAGTATTTT.

This clonotype was observed many times. V is TRBV15 and J is TRBJ1-2; D gene unclear. The CDR3 is 13 residues long. Germline V gene sequence: CDR1 LNHNV, CDR2 YYDKDF (reference sequence). V was cut by 5 bases and J by 1 base, with 8 bases left in between. The CDR3 reads CATSPRINYGYTF. The CDR3 DNA reads TGTGCCACCAGCCCCCGGATTAACTATGGCTACACCTTC.

This chain uses TRBV5-1 with TRBJ2-3; TRBD2 matches 11 bases. V lost 5 bases to trimming and J lost 5 bases; unmatched junction nucleotides: 4. Germline assignment: CDR1 SGHRS and CDR2 YFSETQ. This CDR3 comprises 14 residues. CDR3 nucleotides: TGCGCCAGCAGTGAGCTAGCGGGAGGAGATACGCAGTATTTT. This translates into CASSELAGGDTQYF. The full variable domain, its missing parts supplied by reference TRBV5-1 and TRBJ2-3, is KAGVTQTPRYLIKTRGQQVTLSCSPISGHRSVSWYQQTPGQGLQFLFEYFSETQRNKGNFPGRFSGRQFSNSRSEMNVSTLELGDSALYLCASSELAGGDTQYFGPGTRLTVL.

A few counts support this clonotype. This chain links TRBV25-1 with TRBJ2-7, with no clear D. V was trimmed by 0 bases and J by 6 bases, leaving 12 bases between them. From germline, CDR1 is MGHDK and CDR2 SYGVNS. The CDR3 consists of 14 residues. CDR3 bases: TGTGCCAGCAGTGAATATCGTCCCCCGGGCGAGCAGTACTTC. As protein: CASSEYRPPGEQYF.

The chain employs TRBV4-2 and TRBJ2-2, with 8 bases matching TRBD1. Germline lookup yields CDR1 LGHNA and CDR2 YNFKEQ. CDR3 length equals 15 residues. With V trimmed by 1 base and J by 3 bases, 1 base remained unmatched. CDR3 amino acids: CASSQADRDTGELFF. The CDR3 nucleotides read TGTGCCAGCAGCCAAGCGGACAGGGACACCGGGGAGCTGTTTTTT.

This clonotype was counted at least ten times. The chain couples TRBV9 to TRBJ2-1; 10 nucleotides agree with TRBD2. CDR3 length: 16 residues. The junction had 7 bases not matched to a gene; V was cut back by 0 bases and J by 7 bases. Germline-derived CDR1 and CDR2 are SGDLS and YYNGEE. The CDR3 DNA follows: TGTGCCAGCAGCGTAGTCCCTAGCGGGGGCTGGAATGAGCAGTTCTTC. It yields the protein CASSVVPSGGWNEQFF.